This TCR beta chain emerged from a study of T cell responses to AZD1222 COVID-19 vaccine (dated by TCRdb to the early 2020s). Broadly, across the study: AZD1222 recipients whose second dose came at about 4 weeks and those whose second dose came at about 12 weeks were combined into one group, since spike-specific TCR depth and breadth did not differ between the two schedules. Trial participants were enrolled by age into subgroups of 18-55, 56-69 and 70-plus years, and around 140, 26 and 57 TCR-sequenced participants, respectively, were included in these subgroups. TCR sequencing covered 233 trial participants: about 210 given two doses of AZD1222 and about 26 given two doses of MenACWY control vaccine.

What the research found in general, with its limitations: The 56-69-year group was small, and its depth increase did not reach significance, likely because of low power. Most participants were white British and females outnumbered males, and the authors suggested that clonal diversity may have been underestimated. A significant rise in spike-specific TCR breadth and depth was observed after two AZD1222 doses relative to day 0 and relative to MenACWY recipients. Vaccine-associated CD4 TCRs spanned the whole spike protein, with dominant responses in regions 160-218 and 743-854. Because no day 14 peak-response samples were available, repertoires were characterized only after the peak T cell response. Conclusions about previously exposed vaccinees were limited because only six AZD1222 recipients were SARS-CoV-2 seropositive at baseline. Epitopes outside the regions mutated in the B.1.351 and B.1.1.7 variants were reportedly recognized by nearly half of the unique spike-specific TCRs.

Points on this clone: The antigen it recognizes is unknown. Nothing much larger sits one base from this clone, and base qualities are not available. In the same sample, other DNA sequences code for this CDR3.

The CDR3 regions of human TCRbeta chains were analyzed by immunosequencing. On the study's bioinformatics: Repertoire TCRs were matched against a reference library of SARS-CoV-2-specific TCRs generated with the MIRA antigen-specificity platform. Breadth meant the fraction of unique TCRs that were SARS-CoV-2-associated, whereas depth meant the fraction of total T cells that were SARS-CoV-2-associated. Using the MIRA data, each spike-specific TCR was assigned both to the spike region to which the TCR was reactive and to a CD4 or CD8 class. Log10-transformed breadth and depth values were compared by one-way ANOVA with Sidak's multiple comparisons tests. The table comes from immuneACCESS by way of TCRdb, which keeps in-frame sequences with V and J called. Part of the clones is missing from these tables; in studies checked, under half for an unresolved V gene and the rest for unknown reasons. V and J calls and clone size follow that table, whereas D and trimming were derived from the DNA. This sample comprises 100,000 or so clones, 85% to 90% of them detected only once. Of the sample, 7% to 10% falls within the top ten clones.

Here V drops 5 bases and J drops 6 bases, and the junction holds 3 bases not matched to any gene. According to the germline V gene, CDR1 reads SGHTA and CDR2 reads FQGNSA. From the cysteine through the phenylalanine, the CDR3 covers 13 amino acids. Kept here is only the CDR3 DNA, which spans 39 bases and is read in frame from base 1. In light of the paper, this sample's time point label describes: baseline before first vaccination. Vaccinee samples were obtained from the UK trials COV001 and COV002, which included a single-blind randomized controlled phase 2/3 trial of AZD1222 (ChAdOx1 nCoV-19) in healthy adults. For TCRbeta chain sequencing, PBMC samples were collected from trial participants at day 0 and at day 28 after the second dose.

The V gene is TRBV7-2 and the J gene is TRBJ1-5; 8 central nucleotides agree with TRBD1. The sequenced sample was peripheral blood, obtained on day 0 of AZD1222 vaccination. The receptor's source is an adult in good health. The base sequence is TGTGCCAGCAGCCCAGACAGGGGTCAGCCCCAGCATTTT. The encoded protein is CASSPDRGQPQHF.